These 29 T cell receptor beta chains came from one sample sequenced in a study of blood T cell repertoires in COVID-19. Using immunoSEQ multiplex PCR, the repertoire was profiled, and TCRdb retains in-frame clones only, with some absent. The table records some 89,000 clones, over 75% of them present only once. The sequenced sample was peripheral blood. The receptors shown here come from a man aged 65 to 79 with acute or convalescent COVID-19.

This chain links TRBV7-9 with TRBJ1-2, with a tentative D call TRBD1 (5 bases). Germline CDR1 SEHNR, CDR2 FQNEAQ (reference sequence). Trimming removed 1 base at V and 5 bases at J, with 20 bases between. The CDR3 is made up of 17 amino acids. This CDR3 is CASSLGQGYPQMYGYTF. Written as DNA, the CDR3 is TGTGCCAGCAGCTTAGGGCAGGGCTATCCCCAGATGTATGGCTACACCTTC.

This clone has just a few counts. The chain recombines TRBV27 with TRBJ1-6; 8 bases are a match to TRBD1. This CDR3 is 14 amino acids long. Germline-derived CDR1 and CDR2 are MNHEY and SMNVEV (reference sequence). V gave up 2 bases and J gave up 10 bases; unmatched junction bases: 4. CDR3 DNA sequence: TGTGCCAGCAGTTTAGCAGGACAGGGCTCACCCCTCCACTTT. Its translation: CASSLAGQGSPLHF.

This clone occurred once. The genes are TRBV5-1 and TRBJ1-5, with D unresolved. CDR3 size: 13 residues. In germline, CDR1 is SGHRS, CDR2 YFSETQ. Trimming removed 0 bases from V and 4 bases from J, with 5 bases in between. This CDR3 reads CASSLGENQPQHF. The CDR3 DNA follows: TGCGCCAGCAGCTTGGGAGAAAATCAGCCCCAGCATTTT.

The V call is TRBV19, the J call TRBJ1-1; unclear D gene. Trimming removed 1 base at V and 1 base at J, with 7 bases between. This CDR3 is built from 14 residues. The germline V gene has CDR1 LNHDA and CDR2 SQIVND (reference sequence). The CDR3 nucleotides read TGTGCCAGTAGTATAGGACAAAAGAACACTGAAGCTTTCTTT. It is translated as CASSIGQKNTEAFF.

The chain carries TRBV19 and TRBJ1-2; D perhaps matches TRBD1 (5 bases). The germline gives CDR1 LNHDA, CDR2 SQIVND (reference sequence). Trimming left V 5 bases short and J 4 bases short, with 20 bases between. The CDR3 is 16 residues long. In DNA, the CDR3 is TGTGCCAGTAGTTCGCGACAGACACGTTCCTTCTATGGCTACACCTTC. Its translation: CASSSRQTRSFYGYTF.

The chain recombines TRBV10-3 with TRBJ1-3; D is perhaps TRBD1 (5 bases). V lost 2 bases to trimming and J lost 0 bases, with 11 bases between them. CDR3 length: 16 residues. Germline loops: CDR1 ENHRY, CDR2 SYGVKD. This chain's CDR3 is CAISERQTSSGNTIYF. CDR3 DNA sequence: TGTGCCATCAGTGAGAGACAGACGAGCTCTGGAAACACCATATATTTT.

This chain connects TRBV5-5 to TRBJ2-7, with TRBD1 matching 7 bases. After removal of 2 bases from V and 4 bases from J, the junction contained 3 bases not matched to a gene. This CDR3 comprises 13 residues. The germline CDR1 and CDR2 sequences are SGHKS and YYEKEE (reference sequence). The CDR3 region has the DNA TGTGCCAGCAGCTTATTGACAGGGTACGAGCAGTACGTC. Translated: CASSLLTGYEQYV.

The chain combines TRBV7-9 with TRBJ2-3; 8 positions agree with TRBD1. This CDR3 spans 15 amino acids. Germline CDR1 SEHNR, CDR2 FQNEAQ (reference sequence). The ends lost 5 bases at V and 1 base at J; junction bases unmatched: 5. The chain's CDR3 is CASSTGQGRTDTQYF. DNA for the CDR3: TGTGCCAGCAGCACCGGACAGGGACGCACAGATACGCAGTATTTT.

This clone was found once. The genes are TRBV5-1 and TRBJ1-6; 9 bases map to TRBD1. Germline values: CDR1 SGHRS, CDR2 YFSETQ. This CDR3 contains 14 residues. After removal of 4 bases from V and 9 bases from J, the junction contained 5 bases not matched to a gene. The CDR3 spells CASSPGQGPSPLHF. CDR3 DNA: TGCGCCAGCAGCCCAGGACAGGGGCCTTCACCCCTCCACTTT.

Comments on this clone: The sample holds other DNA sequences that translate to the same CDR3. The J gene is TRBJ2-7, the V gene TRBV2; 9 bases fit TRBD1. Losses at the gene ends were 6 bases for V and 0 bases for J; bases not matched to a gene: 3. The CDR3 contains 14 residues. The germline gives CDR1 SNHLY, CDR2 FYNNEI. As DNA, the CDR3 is TGTGCCAGCAGCGGGGACAGGGTCTCCTACGAGCAGTACTTC. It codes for CASSGDRVSYEQYF.

The CDR3: CASSFITGDLNTEAFF. CDR3 coding DNA: TGTGCCAGCAGTTTCATTACAGGGGATTTGAACACTGAAGCTTTCTTT. The chain recombines TRBV6-5 with TRBJ1-1; 7 nucleotides align to TRBD1. The CDR3 extends over 16 amino acids. CDR1 and CDR2 (germline): MNHEY, SVGAGI. The V gene end was trimmed by 4 bases and the J gene end by 0 bases; junction bases not matched to a gene: 8.

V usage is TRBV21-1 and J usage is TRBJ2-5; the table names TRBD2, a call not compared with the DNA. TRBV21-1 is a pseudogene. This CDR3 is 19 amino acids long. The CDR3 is CASSKVKLPSVQVQETQYF. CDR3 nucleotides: TGTGCCAGCAGCAAAGTTAAGCTTCCTAGCGTCCAGGTCCAAGAGACCCAGTACTTC.

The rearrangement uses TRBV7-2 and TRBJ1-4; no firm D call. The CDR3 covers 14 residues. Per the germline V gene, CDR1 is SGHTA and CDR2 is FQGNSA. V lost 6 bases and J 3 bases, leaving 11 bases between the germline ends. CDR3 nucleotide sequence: TGTGCCAGCAGGGAAAACGCGGCTAATGAAAAACTGTTTTTT. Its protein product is CASRENAANEKLFF.

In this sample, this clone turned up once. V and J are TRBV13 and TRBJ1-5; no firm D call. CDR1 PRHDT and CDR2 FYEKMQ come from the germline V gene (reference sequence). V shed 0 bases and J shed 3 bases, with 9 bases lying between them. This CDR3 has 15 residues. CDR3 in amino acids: CASSLGGPYNQPQHF. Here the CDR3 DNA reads TGTGCCAGCAGCTTAGGTGGCCCTTACAATCAGCCCCAGCATTTT.

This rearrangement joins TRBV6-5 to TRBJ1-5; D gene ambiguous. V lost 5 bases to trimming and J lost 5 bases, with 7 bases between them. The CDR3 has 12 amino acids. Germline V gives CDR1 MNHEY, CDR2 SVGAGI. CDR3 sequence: CASSPHYQPQHF. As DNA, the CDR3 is TGTGCCAGCAGTCCACATTATCAGCCCCAGCATTTT.

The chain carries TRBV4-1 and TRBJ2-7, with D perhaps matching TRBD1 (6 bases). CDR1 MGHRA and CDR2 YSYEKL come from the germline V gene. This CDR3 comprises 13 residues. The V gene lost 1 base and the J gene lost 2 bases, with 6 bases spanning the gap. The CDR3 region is CASSQGQAYEQYF. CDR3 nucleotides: TGCGCCAGCAGCCAAGGACAGGCCTACGAGCAGTACTTC.

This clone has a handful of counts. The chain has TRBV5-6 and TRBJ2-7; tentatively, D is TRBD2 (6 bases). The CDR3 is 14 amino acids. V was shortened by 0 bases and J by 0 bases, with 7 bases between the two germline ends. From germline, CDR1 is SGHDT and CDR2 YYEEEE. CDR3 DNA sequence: TGTGCCAGCAGCTTGGGGGGGGACTCCTACGAGCAGTACTTC. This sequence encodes CASSLGGDSYEQYF.

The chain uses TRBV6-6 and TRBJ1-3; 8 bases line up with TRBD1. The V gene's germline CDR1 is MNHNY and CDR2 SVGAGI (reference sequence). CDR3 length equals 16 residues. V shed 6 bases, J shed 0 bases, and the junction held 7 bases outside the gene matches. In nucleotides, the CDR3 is TGTGCCAGCAGCCCGGGACAGGCGAACTCTGGAAACACCATATATTTT. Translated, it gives CASSPGQANSGNTIYF.

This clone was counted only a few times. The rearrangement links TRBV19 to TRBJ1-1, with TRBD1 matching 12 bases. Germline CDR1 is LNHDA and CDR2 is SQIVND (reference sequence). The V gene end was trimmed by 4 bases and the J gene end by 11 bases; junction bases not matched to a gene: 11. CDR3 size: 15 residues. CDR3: CASSNPGTGGFQAFF. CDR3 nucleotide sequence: TGTGCCAGTAGTAACCCTGGGACAGGGGGCTTTCAGGCTTTCTTT.

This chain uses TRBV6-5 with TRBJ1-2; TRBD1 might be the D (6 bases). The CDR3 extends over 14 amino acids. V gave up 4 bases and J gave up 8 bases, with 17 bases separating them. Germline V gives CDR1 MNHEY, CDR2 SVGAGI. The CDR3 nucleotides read TGTGCCAGCAGTTCAACCGGGACAAGGGGCGGCTACACCTTC. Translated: CASSSTGTRGGYTF.

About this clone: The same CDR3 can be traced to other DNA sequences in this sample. The CDR3 sequence: CASSSETGGNQPQHF. DNA for the CDR3: TGTGCCAGCAGTTCCGAGACAGGGGGCAATCAGCCCCAGCATTTT. J is TRBJ1-5 and V is TRBV28; 8 nucleotides agree with TRBD1. This CDR3 comprises 15 residues. J lost 2 bases, V lost 4 bases, and 4 bases had no gene match. Germline assignment: CDR1 MDHEN and CDR2 SYDVKM.

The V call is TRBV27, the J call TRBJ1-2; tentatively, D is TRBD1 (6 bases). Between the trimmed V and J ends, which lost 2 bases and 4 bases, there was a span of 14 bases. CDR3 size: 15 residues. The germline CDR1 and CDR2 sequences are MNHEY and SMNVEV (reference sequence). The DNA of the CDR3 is TGTGCCAGCAGTTTAATCTTTGGCAGGGGCTATGGCTACACCTTC. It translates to CASSLIFGRGYGYTF.

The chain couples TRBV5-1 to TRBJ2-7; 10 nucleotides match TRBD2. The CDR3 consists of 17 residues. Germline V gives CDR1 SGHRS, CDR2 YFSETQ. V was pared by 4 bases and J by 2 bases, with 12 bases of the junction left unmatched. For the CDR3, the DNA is TGCGCCAGCAGCGCGACAACTAGCGGGGCTATCCCCTACGAGCAGTACTTC. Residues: CASSATTSGAIPYEQYF.

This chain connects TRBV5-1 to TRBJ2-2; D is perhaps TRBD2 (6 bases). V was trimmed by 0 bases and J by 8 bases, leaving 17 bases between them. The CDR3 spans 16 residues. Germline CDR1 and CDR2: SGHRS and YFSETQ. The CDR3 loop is CASSLGLGGNTGELFF. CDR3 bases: TGCGCCAGCAGCTTGGGACTGGGGGGAAATACAGGGGAGCTGTTTTTT.

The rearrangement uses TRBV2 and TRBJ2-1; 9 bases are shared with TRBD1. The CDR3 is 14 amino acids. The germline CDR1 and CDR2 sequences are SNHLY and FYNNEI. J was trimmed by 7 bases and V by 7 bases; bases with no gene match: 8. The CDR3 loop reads CASKEDRGSNEQFF. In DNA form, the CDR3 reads TGTGCCAGCAAGGAGGACAGGGGATCAAATGAGCAGTTCTTC.

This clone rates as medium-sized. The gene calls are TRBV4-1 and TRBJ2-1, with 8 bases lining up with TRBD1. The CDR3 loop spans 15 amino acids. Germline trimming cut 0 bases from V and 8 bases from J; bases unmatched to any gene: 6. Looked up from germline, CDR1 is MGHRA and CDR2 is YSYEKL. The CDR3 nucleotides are TGCGCCAGCAGCCAAGAGTGGGCAGGGGGCGATGAGCAGTTCTTC. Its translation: CASSQEWAGGDEQFF.

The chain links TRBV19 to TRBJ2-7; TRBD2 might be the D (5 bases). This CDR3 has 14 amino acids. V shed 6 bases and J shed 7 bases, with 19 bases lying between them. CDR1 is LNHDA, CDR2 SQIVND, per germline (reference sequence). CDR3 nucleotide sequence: TGTGCCAGTAGAATGGACCGGGATGAGGTGGAGCAGTACTTC. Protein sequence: CASRMDRDEVEQYF.

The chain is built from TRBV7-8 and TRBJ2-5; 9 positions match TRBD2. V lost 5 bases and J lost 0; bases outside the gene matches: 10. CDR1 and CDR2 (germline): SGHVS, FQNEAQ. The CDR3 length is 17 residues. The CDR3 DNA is TGTGCCAGCAGCAAAAAAGGTCTAGCGGGGAACCAAGAGACCCAGTACTTC. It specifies CASSKKGLAGNQETQYF.

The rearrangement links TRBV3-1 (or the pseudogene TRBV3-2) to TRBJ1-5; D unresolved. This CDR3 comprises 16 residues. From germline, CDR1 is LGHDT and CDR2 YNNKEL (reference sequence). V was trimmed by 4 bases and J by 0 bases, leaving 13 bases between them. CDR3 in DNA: TGTGCCAGCAGCCTTGGGAGCCAAAATAGCAATCAGCCCCAGCATTTT. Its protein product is CASSLGSQNSNQPQHF.